This T cell receptor (beta chain) is from a study of T cell responses to AZD1222 COVID-19 vaccine. V lost 6 bases and J lost 3, with 20 bases in between. Germline V lookup: CDR1 LNHDA, CDR2 SQIVND (reference sequence). CDR3 length: 16 residues. Data came from immunoSEQ multiplex PCR; TCRdb stores just in-frame clones and leaves some out. The profile shows around 95,000 clones, over 75% of them singletons. The material sequenced was peripheral blood, taken on day 0 of AZD1222 vaccination. The genes are TRBV19 and TRBJ1-1; D may be TRBD1 (5 bases). The receptor's source is an adult in good health. CDR3 region: CASRNRAPGHDTEAFF. The DNA for the CDR3 is TGTGCCAGTAGAAACCGGGCTCCGGGGCACGACACTGAAGCTTTCTTT.